The 20 T cell receptor beta chains below all came from one sample that was sequenced in a study of blood T cells in healthy people across ages. A second PCR of roughly 7 to 11 cycles used a sample-barcoded 5' primer and a J-beta primer mix. TCRdb analysed the 5' RACE reads with MiXCR anew, one entry per CDR3 protein. This sample has about 970,000 distinct CDR3 sequences, with about 51% found just once. Sequenced sample: blood. These receptor sequences come from a woman in her fifties or sixties in good health.

CDR3 sequence: CASSRYLVTSGAQETQYF. DNA of the CDR3: TGTGCCAGCAGCCGTTACCTGGTGACTAGCGGAGCTCAAGAGACCCAGTACTTC. This chain links TRBV11-2 with TRBJ2-5; 9 bases map to TRBD2. Germline V gives CDR1 SGHAT, CDR2 FQNNGV. The CDR3 sequence is 18 residues long. V lost 5 bases and J lost 2; bases outside the gene matches: 15.

This chain uses TRBV27 with TRBJ1-2, with D tentatively TRBD1 (6 bases). With 5 bases removed from V and 4 bases from J, the gap between germline ends came to 17 bases. CDR1 MNHEY and CDR2 SMNVEV come from the germline V gene (reference sequence). CDR3 size: 15 residues. The CDR3 here is CASSQTGHPFYGYTF. The CDR3, as DNA: TGTGCCAGCAGTCAGACGGGACACCCTTTCTATGGCTACACCTTC.

To note about this clonotype: A read error is possible here, since a much larger clone lies one base away. The chain is built from TRBV20-1 and TRBJ2-1, with 9 bases matching TRBD1. This CDR3 has 16 residues. Per germline, CDR1 DFQATT and CDR2 SNEGSKA (reference sequence). CDR3 bases: TGCAATGCTCCTAACCTCCGGACAGGGGACTACAATGAGCAGTTCTTC. Residues: CNAPNLRTGDYNEQFF.

This clonotype was seen ten or more times. The chain employs TRBV10-2 and TRBJ2-5; 11 bases match TRBD2. The DNA end lines up better with TRBJ2-7; the J call may be wrong. In germline, CDR1 is WSHSY, CDR2 SAAADI. The CDR3 length is 13 residues. CDR3: CASRLAGVGEQYF. The DNA of the CDR3 is TGCGCCAGCAGACTAGCGGGAGTTGGCGAGCAGTACTTC.

This clonotype was seen a handful of times. The chain joins TRBV15 to TRBJ2-7; 10 bases match TRBD2. This CDR3 has 18 residues. Germline loops: CDR1 LNHNV, CDR2 YYDKDF (reference sequence). V gave up 0 bases and J gave up 0 bases; unmatched junction bases: 8. CDR3 nucleotide sequence: TGTGCCACCAGCAGAGAGGTCAGGACTAGCGGCAGCTCCTACGAGCAGTACTTC. This translates into CATSREVRTSGSSYEQYF.

V is TRBV6-2 or TRBV6-3 and J is TRBJ1-2; no firm D call. This CDR3 contains 12 residues. V lost 0 bases, J lost 8 bases, and 7 bases lay in between. Germline CDR1 MNHEY, CDR2 SVGEGT. In DNA, the CDR3 is TGTGCCAGCAGTTACTCGATCGGGGGCTACACCTTC. Translation: CASSYSIGGYTF.

V gene TRBV20-1 combines with J gene TRBJ2-5; D is unresolved. This CDR3 spans 11 amino acids. Deletions cut 6 bases from V and 11 bases from J, with 16 bases between. Germline lookup yields CDR1 DFQATT and CDR2 SNEGSKA (reference sequence). The CDR3 nucleotides are TGCAGTGCGGGAAACCCGAATGCGCAGTACTTC. Amino acids: CSAGNPNAQYF.

This clonotype has just a few counts. This chain connects TRBV7-9 to TRBJ2-3; D unclear. CDR1 SEHNR and CDR2 FQNEAQ come from the germline V gene (reference sequence). V was clipped by 4 bases and J by 4 bases, with 6 bases between them. The CDR3 contains 12 residues. The CDR3 protein is CASSWAADTQYF. CDR3 coding DNA: TGTGCCAGCAGCTGGGCCGCAGATACGCAGTATTTT.

The rearrangement links TRBV14 to TRBJ2-3, with 8 nucleotides matching TRBD2. Looked up from germline, CDR1 is SGHDN and CDR2 is FVKESK. This CDR3 is 19 amino acids long. Trimming took 0 bases from V and 6 from J; bases not matched to a gene: 17. CDR3: CASSQEGGLSGSVVDTQYF. CDR3 nucleotide sequence: TGTGCCAGCAGCCAAGAGGGAGGACTAAGCGGGAGTGTGGTGGATACGCAGTATTTT.

This chain links TRBV5-1 with TRBJ2-4, with 11 bases fitting TRBD2. Germline-derived CDR1 and CDR2 are SGHRS and YFSETQ. This CDR3 has 14 residues. V lost 4 bases, J lost 11 bases, and 8 bases stayed unmatched. The CDR3 sequence: CASSTATSGTVQYF. DNA of the CDR3: TGCGCCAGCAGCACAGCGACTAGCGGGACTGTTCAGTACTTC.

The chain carries TRBV12-3 or TRBV12-4 and TRBJ2-3, with 7 bases aligning to TRBD2. V lost 1 base and J lost 7; bases outside the gene matches: 2. The CDR3 covers 13 residues. The CDR3 DNA follows: TGTGCCAGCAGTTTAGGGGACTACTATACGCAGTATTTT. This translates into CASSLGDYYTQYF.

This clonotype was observed a few times. The J gene is TRBJ2-1, the V gene TRBV20-1, with 11 nucleotides matching TRBD2. CDR1 and CDR2 (germline): DFQATT, SNEGSKA (reference sequence). The V gene end was trimmed by 1 base and the J gene end by 7 bases; junction bases not matched to a gene: 9. CDR3 length: 16 residues. CDR3 nucleotides: TGCAGTGCTAGAGGATTTAGCGGGAGGGCCGTTAATGAGCAGTTCTTC. Protein: CSARGFSGRAVNEQFF.

The chain is built from TRBV21-1 and TRBJ1-2; no DNA check was done on the table's D call, TRBD1. TRBV21-1 is labeled a pseudogene. The CDR3 loop spans 12 amino acids. The CDR3 nucleotides are TGTGCCGGGGGACAGCGCCGCGAGGGCTACACCTTC. Amino acid sequence: CAGGQRREGYTF.

This clonotype appeared a single time. The chain employs TRBV20-1 and TRBJ1-2; tentative D call: TRBD1 (5 bases). The germline V gene encodes CDR1 DFQATT and CDR2 SNEGSKA (reference sequence). Between the trimmed V and J ends, which lost 0 bases and 8 bases, there was a span of 16 bases. This CDR3 comprises 14 residues. DNA for the CDR3: TGCAGTGCTAGAGATGATCGGGGGGGTGGAGGCTACACCTTC. Protein sequence: CSARDDRGGGGYTF.

The CDR3 here is CATTQDGNSPLHF. The CDR3, as DNA: TGTGCCACCACCCAGGACGGAAATTCACCCCTCCACTTT. J is TRBJ1-6 and V is TRBV24-1; D unclear. Trimming pared 8 bases from V and 7 bases from J, leaving 11 bases between. The CDR3 is made up of 13 amino acids. The germline V gene encodes CDR1 KGHDR and CDR2 SFDVKD.

A few counts support this clonotype. V usage is TRBV11-1 and J usage is TRBJ2-7; 7 positions agree with TRBD2. The V and J ends lost 5 bases and 0 bases, in that order; junction bases with no gene match: 7. Germline-derived CDR1 and CDR2 are SGHAT and FQDESV (reference sequence). The length of the CDR3 is 15 residues. The CDR3 DNA follows: TGTGCCAGCAGCCCTAGCGGTCCCAGCTCCTACGAGCAGTACTTC. The encoded protein is CASSPSGPSSYEQYF.

The CDR3 is CASSVVPSGRGEQFF. Written as DNA, the CDR3 is TGTGCCAGCAGCGTGGTCCCCAGCGGGAGAGGCGAGCAGTTCTTC. The rearrangement uses TRBV5-5 and TRBJ2-1, with TRBD2 identical over 8 bases. V lost 4 bases to trimming and J lost 10 bases; unmatched junction nucleotides: 13. Germline lookup yields CDR1 SGHKS and CDR2 YYEKEE (reference sequence). This CDR3 spans 15 amino acids.

This clonotype was seen just once. A much larger clone lies one base from this, so it may be a read error. This chain joins TRBV4-2 and TRBJ2-5; D call uncertain. The CDR3 is made up of 13 amino acids. Germline V gives CDR1 LGHNA, CDR2 YNFKEQ. The CDR3 nucleotides read TGTGCCAACAGCACGACGAATCAAGAGACCCAGTACTTC. Translation: CANSTTNQETQYF.

The J gene is TRBJ2-5, the V gene TRBV12-3 or TRBV12-4, with D hard to call. The CDR3 consists of 13 residues. V lost 6 bases to trimming and J lost 5 bases, with 13 bases between them. CDR3 sequence reads: CASSLFNGETQYF. In DNA, the CDR3 is TGTGCCAGCAGCCTTTTTAACGGGGAGACCCAGTACTTC.

This clonotype was seen more than once but under ten times. V gene TRBV3-1 combines with J gene TRBJ1-2; D gene uncertain. CDR3 length: 13 amino acids. The V end lost 0 bases, the J end lost 7 bases, and 9 bases lay between the germline ends. Germline assignment: CDR1 LGHDT and CDR2 YNNKEL (reference sequence). The CDR3 region has the DNA TGTGCCAGCAGCCAAGATAGTAACGGTGGCTACACCTTC. Residues: CASSQDSNGGYTF.